Listed below are T cell receptor beta chains from one sample, sequenced in a study of radiotherapy plus CTLA-4 blockade in lung cancer. Data came from immunoSEQ multiplex PCR; TCRdb stores just in-frame clones and leaves some out. This sample yields approximately 89,000 clones, of which 78% are seen a single time; less than 4% belongs to the top ten. The input for sequencing was peripheral blood, taken from a patient treated with radiotherapy plus ipilimumab. The receptor source for this set is a human donor with non-small cell lung cancer who had a partial response to radiotherapy plus ipilimumab. Some clones in this sample may be carry-over from other donors' samples. The CDR3 runs from the conserved cysteine through the conserved F or W. A D gene is named only where the DNA matches it firmly. Part of the rows lack a size; the others show once, few, many or a class for expanded clones.

V: TRBV18; length: 15; D: TRBD1; size: once; J: TRBJ1-4; CDR3: CASSPPGQGNEKLFF; DNA: TGTGCCAGCTCACCACCGGGACAGGGGAATGAAAAACTGTTTTTT
V: TRBV5-4; length: 14; D: TRBD2; size: once; J: TRBJ2-7; CDR3: CASSLGGRENEQYF; DNA: TGTGCCAGCAGCTTGGGCGGGAGGGAGAACGAGCAGTACTTC
V: TRBV6-5; length: 14; D: -; size: -; J: TRBJ1-5; CDR3: CASSDSQNYQPQHF; DNA: TGTGCCAGCAGTGATTCACAGAATTATCAGCCCCAGCATTTT
V: TRBV5-1; length: 14; D: -; size: -; J: TRBJ1-5; CDR3: CASSPTDRNQPQHF; DNA: TGCGCCAGCAGCCCCACGGACAGAAATCAGCCCCAGCATTTT
V: TRBV5-1; length: 18; D: TRBD2; size: -; J: TRBJ2-2; CDR3: CASSTGLAGGRITGELFF; DNA: TGCGCCAGCAGCACCGGACTAGCGGGAGGGCGCATCACCGGGGAGCTGTTTTTT
V: TRBV19; length: 14; D: TRBD2; size: -; J: TRBJ2-1; CDR3: CASRNSGGANEQFF; DNA: TGTGCCAGTAGAAATAGCGGGGGGGCCAATGAGCAGTTCTTC
V: TRBV5-1; length: 15; D: -; size: once; J: TRBJ2-3; CDR3: CASSLTRGSTDTQYF; DNA: TGCGCCAGCAGCTTGACCCGAGGCTCCACAGATACGCAGTATTTT
V: TRBV11-3; length: 15; D: TRBD2; size: -; J: TRBJ2-7; CDR3: CASSLGWGGPYEQYF; DNA: TGTGCCAGCAGCTTAGGCTGGGGGGGACCCTACGAGCAGTACTTC
V: TRBV4-1; length: 20; D: TRBD2; size: -; J: TRBJ2-5; CDR3: CASSQHPRGTSGPRGETQYF; DNA: TGCGCCAGCAGCCAGCACCCTAGAGGGACTAGCGGGCCGAGGGGGGAGACCCAGTACTTC
V: TRBV11-3; length: 15; D: -; size: -; J: TRBJ2-6; CDR3: CASSLSSSGANVLTF; DNA: TGTGCCAGCAGCTTATCCAGCTCTGGGGCCAACGTCCTGACTTTC
V: TRBV28; length: 13; D: -; size: -; J: TRBJ2-7; CDR3: CAASGSLQYEQYF; DNA: TGTGCCGCCAGCGGCAGTTTACAATACGAGCAGTACTTC
V: TRBV5-5; length: 16; D: -; size: -; J: TRBJ1-5; CDR3: CASSLVPGMSNQPQHF; DNA: TGTGCCAGCAGCTTGGTTCCGGGGATGAGCAATCAGCCCCAGCATTTT
V: TRBV7-9; length: 14; D: -; size: -; J: TRBJ2-5; CDR3: CASTHRTLQETQYF; DNA: TGTGCCAGCACCCACAGGACACTCCAAGAGACCCAGTACTTC
V: TRBV5-4; length: 13; D: -; size: -; J: TRBJ2-7; CDR3: CASSLEMSYEQYF; DNA: TGTGCCAGCAGCTTGGAAATGTCTTACGAGCAGTACTTC
V: TRBV7-9; length: 15; D: -; size: few; J: TRBJ1-3; CDR3: CASSPRGGYGNTIYF; DNA: TGTGCCAGCAGCCCTCGGGGGGGGTATGGAAACACCATATATTTT
V: TRBV6-1; length: 16; D: TRBD2; size: -; J: TRBJ2-7; CDR3: CASSEFYSRGGGEQYF; DNA: TGTGCCAGCAGTGAATTTTACTCGCGGGGGGGCGGCGAGCAGTACTTC
V: TRBV7-3; length: 16; D: TRBD2; size: -; J: TRBJ2-5; CDR3: CASSFPGLAGKETQYF; DNA: TGTGCCAGCAGCTTTCCAGGACTAGCGGGAAAGGAGACCCAGTACTTC
V: TRBV7-9; length: 14; D: TRBD1; size: many; J: TRBJ1-3; CDR3: CASSRQGGGNTIYF; DNA: TGTGCCAGCAGCCGACAGGGCGGGGGAAACACCATATATTTT
V: TRBV4-2; length: 21; D: -; size: -; J: TRBJ1-6; CDR3: CASSQNLIAGTLSSYNSPLHF; DNA: TGTGCCAGCAGCCAGAATCTAATAGCGGGGACATTAAGTTCCTATAATTCACCCCTCCACTTT
V: TRBV5-1; length: 16; D: -; size: once; J: TRBJ2-5; CDR3: CASSLAGQAGQETQYF; DNA: TGCGCCAGCAGCTTGGCGGGGCAGGCGGGACAAGAGACCCAGTACTTC
V: TRBV19; length: 15; D: TRBD1; size: -; J: TRBJ1-5; CDR3: CATVSTGTGNQPQHF; DNA: TGTGCCACCGTAAGCACCGGGACAGGCAATCAGCCCCAGCATTTT
V: TRBV9; length: 15; D: TRBD1; size: once; J: TRBJ2-3; CDR3: CASSVGDSPTDTQYF; DNA: TGTGCCAGCAGCGTAGGGGACAGTCCCACAGATACGCAGTATTTT